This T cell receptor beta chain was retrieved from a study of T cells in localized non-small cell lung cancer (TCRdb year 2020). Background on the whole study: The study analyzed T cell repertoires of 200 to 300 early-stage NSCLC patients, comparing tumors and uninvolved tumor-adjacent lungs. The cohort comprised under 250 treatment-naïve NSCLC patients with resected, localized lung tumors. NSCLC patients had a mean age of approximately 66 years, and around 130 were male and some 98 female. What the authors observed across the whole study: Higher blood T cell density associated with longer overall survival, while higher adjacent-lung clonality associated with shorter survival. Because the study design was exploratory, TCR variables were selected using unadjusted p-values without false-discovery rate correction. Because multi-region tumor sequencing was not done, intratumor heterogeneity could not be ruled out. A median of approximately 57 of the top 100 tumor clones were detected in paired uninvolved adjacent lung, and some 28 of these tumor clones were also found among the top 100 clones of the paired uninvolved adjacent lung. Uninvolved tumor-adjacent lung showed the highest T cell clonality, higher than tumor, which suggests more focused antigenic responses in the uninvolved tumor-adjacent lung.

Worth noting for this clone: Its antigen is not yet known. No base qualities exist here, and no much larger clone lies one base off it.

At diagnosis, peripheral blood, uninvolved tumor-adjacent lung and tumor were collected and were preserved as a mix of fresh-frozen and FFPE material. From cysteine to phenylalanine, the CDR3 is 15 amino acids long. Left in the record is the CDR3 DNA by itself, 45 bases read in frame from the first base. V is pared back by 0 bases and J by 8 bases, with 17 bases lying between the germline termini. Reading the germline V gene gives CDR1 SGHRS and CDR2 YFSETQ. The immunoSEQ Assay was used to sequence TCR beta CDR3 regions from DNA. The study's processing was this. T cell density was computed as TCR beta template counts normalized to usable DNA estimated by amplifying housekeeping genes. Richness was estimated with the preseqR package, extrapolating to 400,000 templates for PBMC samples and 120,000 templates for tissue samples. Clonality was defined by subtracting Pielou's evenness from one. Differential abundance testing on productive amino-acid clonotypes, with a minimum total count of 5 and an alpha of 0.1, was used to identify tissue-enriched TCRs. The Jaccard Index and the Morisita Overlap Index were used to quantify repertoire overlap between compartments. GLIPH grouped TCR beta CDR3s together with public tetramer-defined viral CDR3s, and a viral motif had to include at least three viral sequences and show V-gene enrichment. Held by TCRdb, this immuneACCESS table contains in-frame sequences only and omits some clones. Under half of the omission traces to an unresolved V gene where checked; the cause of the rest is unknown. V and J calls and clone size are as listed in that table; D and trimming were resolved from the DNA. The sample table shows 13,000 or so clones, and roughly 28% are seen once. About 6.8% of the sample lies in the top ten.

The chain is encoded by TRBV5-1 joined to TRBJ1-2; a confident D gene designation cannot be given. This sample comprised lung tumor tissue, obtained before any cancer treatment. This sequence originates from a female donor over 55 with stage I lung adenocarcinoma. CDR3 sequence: CASSLGTPSLWGYTF. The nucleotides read TGCGCCAGCAGCTTGGGGACTCCCTCATTATGGGGCTACACCTTC.